This TCR beta chain derives from a study of shared clonotypes between healthy human individuals. In this sample, this clone turned up a few times. The CDR3 has 10 amino acids. V was shortened by 7 bases and J by 4 bases, with 5 bases between the two germline ends. From germline, CDR1 is SQVTM and CDR2 ANQGSEA. Splitting the CD4+ cells yielded a CD45RA+ naive subset and a CD45RA-negative memory subset. Generated by immunoSEQ multiplex PCR, the TCRdb table keeps only in-frame clones and is missing some. The profile shows under 300,000 clones, 50% to 75% of them singletons. The V and J genes are TRBV29-1 and TRBJ2-1; D is unresolved. This sequence was found in a man aged 25 to 40 in good health. The sequenced sample consisted of memory CD4+ T cells sorted from blood. Subset defined: CD45RA-negative fraction. The CDR3 nucleotides read TGCAGCGCCTGGTACAATGAGCAGTTCTTC. Amino acid sequence: CSAWYNEQFF.